One and the same sample provided the 18 T cell receptor beta chains below, sequenced in a study of blood T cell repertoires in COVID-19. Profiling relied on immunoSEQ multiplex PCR, and the TCRdb table lists in-frame clones only, not all of them. This table holds tens of thousands of clones, 88% found once. The sequenced sample was peripheral blood. Receptors originate from a woman aged 45 to 65 with active or convalescent COVID-19.

The genes are TRBV2 and TRBJ2-2; 11 bases are shared with TRBD1. With V trimmed by 6 bases and J by 7 bases, 10 bases remained unmatched. The CDR3 length is 16 residues. Germline lookup yields CDR1 SNHLY and CDR2 FYNNEI. CDR3 coding DNA: TGTGCCAGCAGGCAAATAGGGACAGGGGGGCACGGGGAGCTGTTTTTT. It codes for CASRQIGTGGHGELFF.

The J gene is TRBJ2-7, the V gene TRBV28, with 12 bases matching TRBD2. Germline CDR1 reads MDHEN; CDR2 reads SYDVKM. The CDR3 is 19 residues long. Losses at the gene ends were 2 bases for V and 3 bases for J; bases not matched to a gene: 14. The CDR3 sequence is CASSLKLTSGGWANYEQYF. In DNA form, the CDR3 reads TGTGCCAGCAGTTTAAAACTTACTAGCGGGGGGTGGGCCAACTACGAGCAGTACTTC.

In this sample, this clone turned up once. This rearrangement joins TRBV12-3 or TRBV12-4 to TRBJ1-2, with D unresolved. Trimming stripped 11 bases from V and 4 bases from J, with 17 bases between. This CDR3 region has 13 residues. In nucleotides, the CDR3 is TGTGCCTGCTGTTCCATCCGAGGCTATGGCTACACCTTC. It is translated as CACCSIRGYGYTF.

The rearrangement joins TRBV11-2 to TRBJ2-7; no reliable D call. The CDR3 is made up of 11 amino acids. Trimming pared 3 bases from V and 3 bases from J, leaving 3 bases between. Germline V lookup: CDR1 SGHAT, CDR2 FQNNGV. CDR3 in DNA: TGTGCCAGCAGCTTCCACTACGAGCAGTACTTC. Its protein product is CASSFHYEQYF.

This clone is a singleton in its sample. The chain employs TRBV9 and TRBJ1-1; 12 bases are a match to TRBD1. Losses at the gene ends were 3 bases for V and 11 bases for J; bases not matched to a gene: 5. This CDR3 is 13 amino acids long. Germline V gives CDR1 SGDLS, CDR2 YYNGEE. The chain's CDR3 is CASSAGTGGSAFF. The CDR3 DNA follows: TGTGCCAGCAGCGCGGGGACAGGGGGCTCCGCTTTCTTT.

This chain uses TRBV18 with TRBJ2-6; unclear D gene. Germline V gives CDR1 KGHSH, CDR2 LQKENI. There are 16 residues in the CDR3. Trimming took off 6 bases at V and 0 bases at J, with 12 bases between the two ends. Here the CDR3 DNA reads TGTGCCAGCTCGGATCAGGTCCTCTCTGGGGCCAACGTCCTGACTTTC. Translated: CASSDQVLSGANVLTF.

This clone was found once. The chain carries TRBV2 and TRBJ2-2; no clear D. The V end lost 6 bases, the J end lost 8 bases, and 13 bases lay between the germline ends. Germline CDR1 SNHLY, CDR2 FYNNEI. The CDR3 totals 13 residues. In nucleotides, the CDR3 is TGTGCCAGCAGCGACAATCCCCCGGGGGAGCTGTTTTTT. Translation: CASSDNPPGELFF. The full variable domain, with the rest looked up from reference TRBV2 and TRBJ2-2, is EPEVTQTPSHQVTQMGQEVILRCVPISNHLYFYWYRQILGQKVEFLVSFYNNEISEKSEIFDDQFSVERPDGSNFTLKIRSTKLEDSAMYFCASSDNPPGELFFGEGSRLTVL.

This clone was counted a single time. This chain connects TRBV19 to TRBJ2-3, with TRBD1 as a possible D gene (6 bases). The CDR3 has 15 residues. CDR1 LNHDA and CDR2 SQIVND come from the germline V gene (reference sequence). Trimming stripped 5 bases from V and 4 bases from J, with 16 bases between. CDR3 amino acids: CASSPRGGVADTQYF. CDR3 nucleotides: TGTGCCAGTAGTCCCAGGGGTGGGGTCGCAGATACGCAGTATTTT.

This clone was detected once. V is TRBV10-1 and J is TRBJ2-1; 7 positions match TRBD1. V was clipped by 3 bases and J by 7 bases; unmatched bases: 12. The length of the CDR3 is 16 residues. Germline V gives CDR1 WNHNN, CDR2 SYGVQD (reference sequence). CDR3 region: CASSERLATGRNEQFF. DNA for the CDR3: TGCGCCAGCAGTGAAAGGCTGGCGACAGGGCGGAATGAGCAGTTCTTC.

V is TRBV12-3 or TRBV12-4 and J is TRBJ2-3; D is perhaps TRBD2 (7 bases). The CDR3 has 13 residues. The V gene lost 6 bases and the J gene lost 3 bases, with 10 bases spanning the gap. The CDR3 reads CASRAGATDTQYF. CDR3 coding DNA: TGTGCCAGCAGGGCGGGGGCGACAGATACGCAGTATTTT.

The rearrangement uses TRBV27 and TRBJ1-2, with unresolved D. The germline V gene has CDR1 MNHEY and CDR2 SMNVEV (reference sequence). V gave up 4 bases and J gave up 4 bases, with 16 bases separating them. The CDR3 is made up of 15 amino acids. CDR3 coding DNA: TGTGCCAGCAGTTCCGTCCCCTCAGGATCCTATGGCTACACCTTC. It translates to CASSSVPSGSYGYTF.

This clone came up once. CDR3 DNA: TGTGCCTGGAGTGTAGTTTGGGCCGGGACAGATGAAGCTTTCTTT. This gives the protein CAWSVVWAGTDEAFF. The rearrangement uses TRBV30 and TRBJ1-1; 7 bases are shared with TRBD1. Germline trimming cut 0 bases from V and 7 bases from J; bases unmatched to any gene: 11. CDR1 is GTSNPN, CDR2 SVGIG, per germline (reference sequence). The CDR3 has 15 residues.

The chain couples TRBV3-1 (or the pseudogene TRBV3-2) to TRBJ2-7; 13 positions match TRBD2. Germline CDR1 and CDR2: LGHDT and YNNKEL (reference sequence). The CDR3 is 19 residues long. Trimming removed 1 base from V and 2 bases from J; junction bases left unmatched: 11. CDR3 amino acids: CASSQVTRGTSGRAYEQYF. CDR3 nucleotide sequence: TGTGCCAGCAGCCAAGTCACTAGAGGAACTAGCGGGAGGGCCTACGAGCAGTACTTC.

The chain carries TRBV19 and TRBJ2-1; D not resolved. Looked up from germline, CDR1 is LNHDA and CDR2 is SQIVND (reference sequence). There are 14 residues in the CDR3. The V and J ends lost 5 bases and 3 bases respectively, with 11 bases between them. CDR3 loop: CASSELSLYNEQFF. CDR3 DNA sequence: TGTGCCAGTAGTGAACTTAGTCTCTACAATGAGCAGTTCTTC.

The V call is TRBV10-1, the J call TRBJ2-1; 10 positions match TRBD2. This CDR3 has 17 amino acids. Trimming at V came to 2 bases and at J to 6 bases, leaving 10 bases not matched to a gene. Per germline, CDR1 WNHNN and CDR2 SYGVQD (reference sequence). For the CDR3, the DNA is TGCGCCAGCAGTGAGGCTGCTCTAGCGGGAGTTGGCAATGAGCAGTTCTTC. This codes for CASSEAALAGVGNEQFF.

The chain has TRBV4-1 and TRBJ1-6, with 7 nucleotides matching TRBD1. CDR1 is MGHRA and CDR2 is YSYEKL in the germline V gene. The CDR3 length is 14 residues. The junction had 5 bases not matched to a gene; V was cut back by 5 bases and J by 7 bases. The CDR3 spells CASSETGINSPLHF. DNA for the CDR3: TGCGCCAGCAGCGAGACAGGGATCAATTCACCCCTCCACTTT.

The chain joins TRBV11-2 to TRBJ2-3; 13 bases agree with TRBD2. V shed 6 bases and J 3 bases; nucleotides not matched to a gene: 3. This CDR3 is built from 15 residues. Germline V gene lookup returns CDR1 SGHAT and CDR2 FQNNGV. The CDR3 sequence: CASSSLAGGTDTQYF. CDR3 DNA: TGTGCCAGCAGTTCACTAGCGGGAGGGACAGATACGCAGTATTTT.

This chain links TRBV27 with TRBJ2-7; TRBD1 agrees at 7 bases. V was pared by 3 bases and J by 0 bases, with 5 bases of the junction left unmatched. The CDR3 extends over 15 amino acids. Per the germline V gene, CDR1 is MNHEY and CDR2 is SMNVEV (reference sequence). In DNA, the CDR3 is TGTGCCAGCAGTTTGGGACAGCCGAGCTCCTACGAGCAGTACTTC. Its translation is CASSLGQPSSYEQYF.